This entry lists 4 T cell receptor beta chains sequenced from one sample in a study of beta chain features in type 1 diabetes. As every portion of the isolated RNA was reverse transcribed, the sequencing read expressed TCRB transcripts. Sequencing used immunoSEQ multiplex PCR; TCRdb keeps in-frame clones, though not all of them. The repertoire consists of over 300,000 clones, with less than 10% occurring once and the leading ten covering less than 0.45%. Sequenced input: central memory CD4+ T cells from blood. The receptors were sampled from a woman younger than 30 in good health.

This clone was counted only a few times. The chain uses TRBV4-3 and TRBJ2-3, with unresolved D. Germline CDR1 reads LGHNA; CDR2 reads YSLEER. Trimming cost V 4 bases and J 6 bases, with 17 bases left between them. This CDR3 has 15 residues. CDR3 amino acids: CASSLRPGQADTQYF. In DNA form, the CDR3 reads TGCGCCAGCAGCCTCCGCCCCGGGCAGGCGGATACGCAGTATTTT.

This clone was counted only a few times. The rearrangement joins TRBV19 to TRBJ1-1, with a tentative D call TRBD1 (6 bases). Germline CDR1 LNHDA, CDR2 SQIVND (reference sequence). V was shortened by 6 bases and J by 3 bases, with 17 bases between the two germline ends. There are 15 residues in the CDR3. CDR3 in amino acids: CASRLPGAAHTEAFF. CDR3 sequence (DNA): TGTGCCAGTAGGCTTCCAGGGGCCGCGCACACTGAAGCTTTCTTT.

This sequence joins TRBV19 and TRBJ1-1; D is unclear. CDR3 length: 12 residues. V lost 6 bases and J 2 bases, leaving 7 bases between the germline ends. CDR1 and CDR2 from the germline V gene are LNHDA and SQIVND (reference sequence). Written as DNA, the CDR3 is TGTGCCAGTAGGGGCTATAACACTGAAGCTTTCTTT. The encoded protein is CASRGYNTEAFF.

In its sample, this clone was seen a few times. Distinct nucleotide sequences in the sample also encode this CDR3. The chain recombines TRBV18 with TRBJ2-3; D is uncertain. This CDR3 is 14 amino acids long. Germline loops: CDR1 KGHSH, CDR2 LQKENI. V lost 0 bases and J lost 0, with 4 bases in between. The CDR3 loop reads CASSPPSSTDTQYF. Written as DNA, the CDR3 is TGTGCCAGCTCACCACCTAGCAGCACAGATACGCAGTATTTT.